This TCR beta chain was sequenced during a study of cytomegalovirus exposure and HLA in healthy donors. The wider study: Counted in an early data release were about 85 million unique TCRs from HLA-typed donors. Study outcomes and limitations: Analysis performed later found more than 15,000 TCR beta sequences associated with HLA alleles at 0.05 false discovery rate.

In its sample, this clone was seen a few times. Its specificity is unknown. Both 60 Vbeta primers and 13 Jbeta primers went into the PCR. Sequenced by immunoSEQ multiplex PCR; TCRdb stores in-frame clones only, minus some. There are over 65,000 clones in the sample; around three quarters occur only once, and 7.8% lies in the top ten. This CDR3 comprises 13 residues. J was trimmed by 9 bases and V by 4 bases; bases with no gene match: 7. CDR1 SGHRS and CDR2 YFSETQ come from the germline V gene. This rearrangement joins TRBV5-1 to TRBJ1-5; 7 bases are shared with TRBD1. This clonotype was sampled from a man between 60 and 75 years old in good health and CMV-seropositive. Sequenced material: PBMCs. The CDR3 bases are TGCGCCAGCAGCATCGGACAGGACGGGCCCCAGCATTTT. Translation gives CASSIGQDGPQHF.